This T cell receptor (beta chain) was identified during a study of blood T cell repertoires in COVID-19. Whole-study context: The analysed material was cDNA or gDNA that came from T cells, B-cell-depleted T cells, or PBMCs.

In its sample, this clone was seen once. Germline lookup yields CDR1 MNHEY and CDR2 SVGEGT. The CDR3 length is 11 residues. Trimming stripped 5 bases from V and 4 bases from J, with 4 bases between. In the authors' workflow: For nucleated cells, counts were estimated from reference gene primer amplification. Assay: immunoSEQ multiplex PCR; the TCRdb copy retains only in-frame clones and omits some. V, J and clone size are those of that table, while D and trimming were read from the DNA. The repertoire includes some 250,000 clones, 65% to 85% of them detected once, and roughly 8.7% sits in the top ten.

The sample was peripheral blood. V usage is TRBV6-2 or TRBV6-3 and J usage is TRBJ2-3; no definite D call. The sequence derives from a man aged 35 to 55 with active or convalescent COVID-19. DNA for the CDR3: TGTGCCAGCAGTCCCGCAGATACGCAGTATTTT. The encoded protein is CASSPADTQYF.